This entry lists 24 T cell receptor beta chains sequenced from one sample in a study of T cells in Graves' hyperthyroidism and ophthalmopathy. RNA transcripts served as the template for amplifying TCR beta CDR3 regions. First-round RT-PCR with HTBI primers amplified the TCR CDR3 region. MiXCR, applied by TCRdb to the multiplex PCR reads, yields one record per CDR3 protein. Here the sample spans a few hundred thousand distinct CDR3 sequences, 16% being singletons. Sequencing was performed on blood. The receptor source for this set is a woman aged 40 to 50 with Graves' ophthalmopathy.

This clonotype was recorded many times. In nucleotides, the CDR3 is TGCAGTGCTAGAGACCCAGGGGGCGCGGTTGAAGCTTTCTTT. This codes for CSARDPGGAVEAFF. V gene TRBV20-1 combines with J gene TRBJ1-1; 8 positions agree with TRBD1. The CDR3 has 14 amino acids. The V and J ends lost 0 bases and 7 bases, in that order; junction bases with no gene match: 7. Germline V gene data show CDR1 as DFQATT and CDR2 as SNEGSKA (reference sequence).

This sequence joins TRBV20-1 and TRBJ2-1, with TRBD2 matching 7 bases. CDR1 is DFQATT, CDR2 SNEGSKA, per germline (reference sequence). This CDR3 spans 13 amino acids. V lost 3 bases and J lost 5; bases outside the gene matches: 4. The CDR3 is CSASTGGHNEQFF. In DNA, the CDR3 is TGCAGTGCTAGTACGGGAGGCCACAATGAGCAGTTCTTC.

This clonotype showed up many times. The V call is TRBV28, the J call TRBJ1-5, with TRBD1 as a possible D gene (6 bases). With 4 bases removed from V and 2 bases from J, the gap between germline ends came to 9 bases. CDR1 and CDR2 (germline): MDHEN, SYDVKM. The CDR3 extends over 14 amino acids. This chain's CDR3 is CASSYHRGNQPQHF. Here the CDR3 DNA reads TGTGCCAGCAGTTACCACAGGGGCAATCAGCCCCAGCATTTT.

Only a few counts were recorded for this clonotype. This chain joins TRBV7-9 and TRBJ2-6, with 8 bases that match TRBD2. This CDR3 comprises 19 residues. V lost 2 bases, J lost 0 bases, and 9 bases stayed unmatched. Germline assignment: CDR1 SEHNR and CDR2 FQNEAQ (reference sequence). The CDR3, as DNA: TGTGCCAGCAGCTTAACAACTAGCGGTGCTCACTCTGGGGCCAACGTCCTGACTTTC. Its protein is CASSLTTSGAHSGANVLTF.

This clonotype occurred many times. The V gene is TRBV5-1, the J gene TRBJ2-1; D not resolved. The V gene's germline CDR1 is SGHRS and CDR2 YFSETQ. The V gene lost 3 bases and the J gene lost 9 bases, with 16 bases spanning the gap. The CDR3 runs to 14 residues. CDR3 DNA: TGCGCCAGCAGCTCGGCACTTGAGGCGATTGAGCAGTTCTTC. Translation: CASSSALEAIEQFF.

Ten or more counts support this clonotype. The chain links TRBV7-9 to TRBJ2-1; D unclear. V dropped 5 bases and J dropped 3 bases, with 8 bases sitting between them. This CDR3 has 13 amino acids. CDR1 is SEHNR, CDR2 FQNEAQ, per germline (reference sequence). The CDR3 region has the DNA TGTGCCAGCAGCCACCCACTCTACAATGAGCAGTTCTTC. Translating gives CASSHPLYNEQFF.

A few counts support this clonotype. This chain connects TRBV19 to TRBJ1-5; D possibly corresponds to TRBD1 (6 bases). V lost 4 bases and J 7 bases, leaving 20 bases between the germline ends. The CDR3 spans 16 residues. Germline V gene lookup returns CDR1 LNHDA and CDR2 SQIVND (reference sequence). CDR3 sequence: CASSSQPYRAGQPQHF. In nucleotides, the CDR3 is TGTGCCAGTAGTAGCCAGCCTTACAGGGCAGGGCAGCCCCAGCATTTT.

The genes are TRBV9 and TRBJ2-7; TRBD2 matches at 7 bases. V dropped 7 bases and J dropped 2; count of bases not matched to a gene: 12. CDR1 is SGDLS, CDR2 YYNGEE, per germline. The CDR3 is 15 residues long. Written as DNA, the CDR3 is TGTGCCAGCTCACCGCGGAGCGGGGCTACCTACGAGCAGTACTTC. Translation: CASSPRSGATYEQYF.

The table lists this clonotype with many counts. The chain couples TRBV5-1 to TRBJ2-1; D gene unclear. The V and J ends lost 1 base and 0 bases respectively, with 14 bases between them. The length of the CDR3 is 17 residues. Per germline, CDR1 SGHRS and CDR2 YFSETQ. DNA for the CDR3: TGCGCCAGCAGCTTGTGGGCGTTTCGGACCTCCTACAATGAGCAGTTCTTC. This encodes CASSLWAFRTSYNEQFF.

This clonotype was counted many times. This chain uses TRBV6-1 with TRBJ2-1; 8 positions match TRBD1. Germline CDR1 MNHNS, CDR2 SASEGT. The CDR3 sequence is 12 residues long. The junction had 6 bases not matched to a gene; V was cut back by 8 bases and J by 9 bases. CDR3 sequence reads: CASQGAFGEQFF. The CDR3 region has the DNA TGTGCCAGCCAGGGGGCGTTCGGTGAGCAGTTCTTC.

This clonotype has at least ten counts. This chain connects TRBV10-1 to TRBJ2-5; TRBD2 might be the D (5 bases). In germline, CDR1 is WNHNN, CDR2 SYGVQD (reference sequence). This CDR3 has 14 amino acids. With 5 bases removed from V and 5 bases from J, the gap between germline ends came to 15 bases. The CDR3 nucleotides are TGCGCCAGCAGTCCCAGCGGTTTGCGGGAGACCCAGTACTTC. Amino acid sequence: CASSPSGLRETQYF.

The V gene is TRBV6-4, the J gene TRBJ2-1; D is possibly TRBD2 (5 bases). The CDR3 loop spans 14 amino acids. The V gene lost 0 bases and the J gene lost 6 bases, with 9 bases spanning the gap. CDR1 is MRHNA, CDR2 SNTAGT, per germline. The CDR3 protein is CASSDSTAGNEQFF. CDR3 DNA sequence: TGTGCCAGCAGTGACTCGACGGCGGGCAATGAGCAGTTCTTC.

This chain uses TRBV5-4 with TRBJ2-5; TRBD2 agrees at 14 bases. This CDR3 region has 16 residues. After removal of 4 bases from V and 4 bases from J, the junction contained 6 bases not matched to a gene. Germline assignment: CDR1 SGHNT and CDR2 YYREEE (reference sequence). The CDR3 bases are TGTGCCAGCAGCCGCGGGACTAGCGGGAGTAGAGAGACCCAGTACTTC. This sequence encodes CASSRGTSGSRETQYF.

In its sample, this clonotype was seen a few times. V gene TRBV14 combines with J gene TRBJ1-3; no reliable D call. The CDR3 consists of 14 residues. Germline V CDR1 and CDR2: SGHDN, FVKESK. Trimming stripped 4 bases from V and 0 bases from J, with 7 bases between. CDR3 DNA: TGTGCCAGCAGCCGACAACTCTCTGGAAACACCATATATTTT. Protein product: CASSRQLSGNTIYF.

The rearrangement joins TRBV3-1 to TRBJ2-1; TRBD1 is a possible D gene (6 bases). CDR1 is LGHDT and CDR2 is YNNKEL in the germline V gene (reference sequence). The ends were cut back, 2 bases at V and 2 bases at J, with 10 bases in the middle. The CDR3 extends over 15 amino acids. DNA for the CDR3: TGTGCCAGCAGCCAAAGGGGGAACACCTACAATGAGCAGTTCTTC. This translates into CASSQRGNTYNEQFF.

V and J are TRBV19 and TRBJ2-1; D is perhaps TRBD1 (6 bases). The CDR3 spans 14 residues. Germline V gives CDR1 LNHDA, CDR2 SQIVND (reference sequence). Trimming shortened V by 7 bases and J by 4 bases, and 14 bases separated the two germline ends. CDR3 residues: CASMRGGSYNEQFF. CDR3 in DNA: TGTGCCAGTATGCGAGGGGGAAGTTACAATGAGCAGTTCTTC. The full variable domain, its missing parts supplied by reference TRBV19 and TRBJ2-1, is DGGITQSPKYLFRKEGQNVTLSCEQNLNHDAMYWYRQDPGQGLRLIYYSQIVNDFQKGDIAEGYSVSREKKESFPLTVTSAQKNPTAFYLCASMRGGSYNEQFFGPGTRLTVL.

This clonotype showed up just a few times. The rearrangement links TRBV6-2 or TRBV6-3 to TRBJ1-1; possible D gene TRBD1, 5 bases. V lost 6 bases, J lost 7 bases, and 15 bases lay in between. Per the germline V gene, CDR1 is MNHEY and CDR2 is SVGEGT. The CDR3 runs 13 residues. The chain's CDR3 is CASSRSGLVEAFF. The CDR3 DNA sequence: TGTGCCAGCAGCCGGTCAGGGCTTGTTGAAGCTTTCTTT.

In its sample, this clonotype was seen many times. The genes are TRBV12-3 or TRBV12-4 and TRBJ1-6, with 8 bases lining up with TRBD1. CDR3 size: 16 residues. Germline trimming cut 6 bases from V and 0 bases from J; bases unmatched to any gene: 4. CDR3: CASRPDRDSYNSPLHF. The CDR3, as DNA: TGTGCCAGCAGACCGGACAGGGACTCCTATAATTCACCCCTCCACTTT.

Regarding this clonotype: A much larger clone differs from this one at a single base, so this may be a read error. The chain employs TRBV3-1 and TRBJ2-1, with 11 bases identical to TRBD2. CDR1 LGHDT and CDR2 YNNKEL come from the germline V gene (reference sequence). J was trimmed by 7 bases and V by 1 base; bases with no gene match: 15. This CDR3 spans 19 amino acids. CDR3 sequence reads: CASSQVGAGVASGGNEQFF. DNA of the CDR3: TGTGCCAGCAGCCAAGTTGGCGCCGGAGTGGCTAGCGGGGGGAATGAGCAGTTCTTC.

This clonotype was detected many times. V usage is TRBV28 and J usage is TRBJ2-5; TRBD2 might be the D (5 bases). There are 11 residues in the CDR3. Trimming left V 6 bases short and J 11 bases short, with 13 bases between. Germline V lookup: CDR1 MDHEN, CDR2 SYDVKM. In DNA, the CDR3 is TGTGCCAGCAGGGGTAACTCGGGACAGTACTTC. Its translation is CASRGNSGQYF.

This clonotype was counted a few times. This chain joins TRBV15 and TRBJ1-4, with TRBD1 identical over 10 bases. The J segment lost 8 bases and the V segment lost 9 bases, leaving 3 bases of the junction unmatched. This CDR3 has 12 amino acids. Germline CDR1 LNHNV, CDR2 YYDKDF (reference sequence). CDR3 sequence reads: CATRTGGEKLFF. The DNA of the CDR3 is TGTGCCACGCGGACAGGGGGGGAAAAACTGTTTTTT. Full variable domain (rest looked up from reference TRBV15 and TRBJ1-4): DAMVIQNPRYQVTQFGKPVTLSCSQTLNHNVMYWYQQKSSQAPKLLFHYYDKDFNNEADTPDNFQSRRPNTSFCFLDIRSPGLGDTAMYLCATRTGGEKLFFGSGTQLSVL.

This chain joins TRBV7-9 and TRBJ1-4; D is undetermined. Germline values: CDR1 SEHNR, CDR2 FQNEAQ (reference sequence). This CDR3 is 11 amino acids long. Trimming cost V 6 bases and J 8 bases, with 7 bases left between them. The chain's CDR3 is CASSLREKLFF. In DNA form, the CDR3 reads TGTGCCAGCAGTTTGAGGGAAAAACTGTTTTTT.

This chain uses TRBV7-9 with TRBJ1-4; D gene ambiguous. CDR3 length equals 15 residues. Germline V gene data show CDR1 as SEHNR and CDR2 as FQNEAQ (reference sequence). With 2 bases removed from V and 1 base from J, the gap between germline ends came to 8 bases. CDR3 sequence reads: CASSLISGTNEKLFF. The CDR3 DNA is TGTGCCAGCAGCTTAATAAGCGGAACTAATGAAAAACTGTTTTTT.

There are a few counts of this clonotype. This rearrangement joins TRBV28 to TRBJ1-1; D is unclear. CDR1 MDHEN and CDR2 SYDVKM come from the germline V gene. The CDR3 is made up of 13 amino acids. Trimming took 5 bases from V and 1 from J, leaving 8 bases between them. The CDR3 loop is CASSVMRNTEAFF. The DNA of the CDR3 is TGTGCCAGCAGTGTAATGAGGAACACTGAAGCTTTCTTT.